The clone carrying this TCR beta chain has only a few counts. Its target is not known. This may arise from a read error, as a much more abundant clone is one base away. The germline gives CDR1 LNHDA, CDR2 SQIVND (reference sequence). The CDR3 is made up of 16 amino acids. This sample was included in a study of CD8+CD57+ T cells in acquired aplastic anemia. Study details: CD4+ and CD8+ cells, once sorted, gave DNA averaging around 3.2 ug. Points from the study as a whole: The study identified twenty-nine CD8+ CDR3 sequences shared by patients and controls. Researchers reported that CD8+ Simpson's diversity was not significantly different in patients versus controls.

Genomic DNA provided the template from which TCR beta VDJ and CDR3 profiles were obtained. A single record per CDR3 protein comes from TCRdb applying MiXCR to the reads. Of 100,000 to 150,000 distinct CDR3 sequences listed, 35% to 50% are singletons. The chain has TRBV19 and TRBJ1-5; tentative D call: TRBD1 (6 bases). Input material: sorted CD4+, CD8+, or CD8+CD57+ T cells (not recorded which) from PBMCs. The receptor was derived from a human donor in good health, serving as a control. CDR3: CASSIVGRGSNRPQHF. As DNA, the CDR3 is TGTGCCAGTAGTATAGTCGGCAGGGGTAGCAATCGGCCCCAGCATTTT.